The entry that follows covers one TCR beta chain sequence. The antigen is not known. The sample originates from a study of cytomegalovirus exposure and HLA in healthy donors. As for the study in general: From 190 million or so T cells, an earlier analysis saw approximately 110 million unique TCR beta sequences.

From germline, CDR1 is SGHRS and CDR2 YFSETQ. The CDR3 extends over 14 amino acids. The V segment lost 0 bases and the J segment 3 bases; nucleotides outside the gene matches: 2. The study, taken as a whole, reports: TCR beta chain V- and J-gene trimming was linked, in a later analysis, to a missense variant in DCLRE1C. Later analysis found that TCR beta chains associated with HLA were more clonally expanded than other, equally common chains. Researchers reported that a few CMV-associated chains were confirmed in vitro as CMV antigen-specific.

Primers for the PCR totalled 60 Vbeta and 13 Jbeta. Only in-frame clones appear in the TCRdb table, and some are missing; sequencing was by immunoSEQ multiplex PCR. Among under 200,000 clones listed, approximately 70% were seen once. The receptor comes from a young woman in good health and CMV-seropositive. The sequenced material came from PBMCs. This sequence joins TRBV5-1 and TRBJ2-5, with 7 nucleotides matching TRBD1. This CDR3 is CASSLARGKETQYF. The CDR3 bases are TGCGCCAGCAGCTTGGCCAGGGGGAAAGAGACCCAGTACTTC.